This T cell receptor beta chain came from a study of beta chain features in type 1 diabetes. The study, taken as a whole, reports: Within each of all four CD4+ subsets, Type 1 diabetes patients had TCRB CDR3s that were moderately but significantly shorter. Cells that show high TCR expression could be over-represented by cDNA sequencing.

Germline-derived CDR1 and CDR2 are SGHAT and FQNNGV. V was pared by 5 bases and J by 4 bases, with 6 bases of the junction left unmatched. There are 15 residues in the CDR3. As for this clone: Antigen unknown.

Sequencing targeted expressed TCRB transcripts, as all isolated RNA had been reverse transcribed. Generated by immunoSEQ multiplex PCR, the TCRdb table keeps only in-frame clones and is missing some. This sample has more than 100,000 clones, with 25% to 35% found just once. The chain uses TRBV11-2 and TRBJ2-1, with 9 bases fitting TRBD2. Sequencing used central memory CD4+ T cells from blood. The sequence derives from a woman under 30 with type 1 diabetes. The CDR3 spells CASSPGLAGYNEQFF. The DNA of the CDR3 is TGTGCCAGCAGCCCGGGACTAGCAGGTTACAATGAGCAGTTCTTC.